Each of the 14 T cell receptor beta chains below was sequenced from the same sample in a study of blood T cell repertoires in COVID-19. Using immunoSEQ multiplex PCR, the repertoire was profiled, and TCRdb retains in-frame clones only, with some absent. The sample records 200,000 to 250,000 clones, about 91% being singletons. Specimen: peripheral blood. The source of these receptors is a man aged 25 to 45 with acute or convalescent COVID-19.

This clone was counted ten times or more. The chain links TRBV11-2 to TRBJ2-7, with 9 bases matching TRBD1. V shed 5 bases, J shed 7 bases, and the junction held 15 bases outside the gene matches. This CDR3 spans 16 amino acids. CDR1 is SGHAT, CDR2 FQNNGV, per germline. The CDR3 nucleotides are TGTGCCAGCAGCCTCGAAAGGACAGGGGCATTCAGAGAGCAGTACTTC. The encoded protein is CASSLERTGAFREQYF.

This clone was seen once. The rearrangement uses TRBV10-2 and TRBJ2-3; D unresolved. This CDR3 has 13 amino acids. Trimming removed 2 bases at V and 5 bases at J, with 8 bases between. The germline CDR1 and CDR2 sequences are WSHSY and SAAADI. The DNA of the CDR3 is TGCGCCAGCAGTGAGCCCGCGCGAGATACGCAGTATTTT. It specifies CASSEPARDTQYF.

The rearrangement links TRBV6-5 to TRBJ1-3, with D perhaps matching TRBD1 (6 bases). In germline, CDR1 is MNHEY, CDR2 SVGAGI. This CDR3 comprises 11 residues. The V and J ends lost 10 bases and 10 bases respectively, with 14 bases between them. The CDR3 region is CATRDTRTIYF. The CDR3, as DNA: TGTGCCACCAGGGACACCCGAACCATATATTTT.

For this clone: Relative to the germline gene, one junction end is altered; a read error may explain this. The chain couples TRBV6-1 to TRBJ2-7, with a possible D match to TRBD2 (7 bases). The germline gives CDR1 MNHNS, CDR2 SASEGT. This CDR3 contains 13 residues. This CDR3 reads CASSEGAGAGETF. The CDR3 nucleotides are TGTGCCAGCAGTGAGGGCGCGGGGGCAGGGGAAACTTTC.

The CDR3 DNA sequence: TGTGCCAGCAGCTTGGGGACTAGCGGGGACCAAAGGTGGGATGAGCAGTTCTTC. Translated: CASSLGTSGDQRWDEQFF. This chain joins TRBV5-4 and TRBJ2-1; 12 bases are shared with TRBD2. Unmatched junction bases numbered 12, after V lost 0 bases and J lost 8 bases. The CDR3 consists of 18 residues. CDR1 and CDR2 (germline): SGHNT, YYREEE (reference sequence).

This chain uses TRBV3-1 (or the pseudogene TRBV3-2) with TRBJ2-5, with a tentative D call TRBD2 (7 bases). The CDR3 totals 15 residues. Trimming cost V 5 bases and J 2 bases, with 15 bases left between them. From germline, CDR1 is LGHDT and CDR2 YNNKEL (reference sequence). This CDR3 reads CASSVLGGVQETQYF. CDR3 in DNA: TGTGCCAGCAGCGTCCTAGGGGGGGTGCAAGAGACCCAGTACTTC.

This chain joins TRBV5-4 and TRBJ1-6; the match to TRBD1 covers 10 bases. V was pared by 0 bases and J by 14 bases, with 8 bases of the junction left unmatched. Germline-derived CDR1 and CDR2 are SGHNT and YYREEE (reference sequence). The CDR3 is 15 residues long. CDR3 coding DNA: TGTGCCAGCAGCTTGGGTGGGACAGGGGAATTCACCCTCCACTTT. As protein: CASSLGGTGEFTLHF. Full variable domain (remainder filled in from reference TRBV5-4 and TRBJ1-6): ETGVTQSPTHLIKTRGQQVTLRCSSQSGHNTVSWYQQALGQGPQFIFQYYREEENGRGNFPPRFSGLQFPNYSSELNVNALELDDSALYLCASSLGGTGEFTLHFGNGTRLTVT.

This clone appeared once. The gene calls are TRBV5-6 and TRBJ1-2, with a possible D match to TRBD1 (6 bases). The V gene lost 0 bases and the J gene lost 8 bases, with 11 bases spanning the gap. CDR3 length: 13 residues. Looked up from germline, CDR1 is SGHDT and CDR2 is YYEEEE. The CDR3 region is CASSLDQGKGYTF. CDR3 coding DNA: TGTGCCAGCAGCTTGGACCAGGGGAAGGGCTACACCTTC.

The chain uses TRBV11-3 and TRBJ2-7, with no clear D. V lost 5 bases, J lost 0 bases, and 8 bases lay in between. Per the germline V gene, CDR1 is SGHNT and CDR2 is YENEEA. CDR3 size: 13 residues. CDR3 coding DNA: TGTGCCAGCAGCCCCGCGAGCTCCTACGAGCAGTACTTC. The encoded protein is CASSPASSYEQYF. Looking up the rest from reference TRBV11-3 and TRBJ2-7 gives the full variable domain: EAGVVQSPRYKIIEKKQPVAFWCNPISGHNTLYWYLQNLGQGPELLIRYENEEAVDDSQLPKDRFSAERLKGVDSTLKIQPAELGDSAVYLCASSPASSYEQYFGPGTRLTVT.

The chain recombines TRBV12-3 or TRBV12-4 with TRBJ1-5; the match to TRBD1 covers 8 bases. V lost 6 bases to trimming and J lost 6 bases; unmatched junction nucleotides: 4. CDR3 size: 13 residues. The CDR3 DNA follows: TGTGCCAGCAGCGGACAGGGAACTCAGCCCCAGCATTTT. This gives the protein CASSGQGTQPQHF.

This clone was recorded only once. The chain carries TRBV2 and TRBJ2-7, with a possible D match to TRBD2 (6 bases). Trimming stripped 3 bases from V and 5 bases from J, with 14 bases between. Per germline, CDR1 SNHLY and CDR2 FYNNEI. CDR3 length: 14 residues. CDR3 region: CASSEGSGLDEQYF. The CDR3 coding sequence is TGTGCCAGCAGTGAGGGAAGCGGGCTGGACGAGCAGTACTTC.

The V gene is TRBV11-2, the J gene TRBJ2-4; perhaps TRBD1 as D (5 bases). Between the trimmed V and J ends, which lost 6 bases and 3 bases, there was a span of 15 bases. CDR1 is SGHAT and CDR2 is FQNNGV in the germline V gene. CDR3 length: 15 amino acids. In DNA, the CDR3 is TGTGCCAGCAGTCCGGTCAGGGTTGGCAAAAACATTCAGTACTTC. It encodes CASSPVRVGKNIQYF. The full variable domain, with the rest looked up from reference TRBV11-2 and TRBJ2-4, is EAGVAQSPRYKIIEKRQSVAFWCNPISGHATLYWYQQILGQGPKLLIQFQNNGVVDDSQLPKDRFSAERLKGVDSTLKIQPAKLEDSAVYLCASSPVRVGKNIQYFGAGTRLSVL.

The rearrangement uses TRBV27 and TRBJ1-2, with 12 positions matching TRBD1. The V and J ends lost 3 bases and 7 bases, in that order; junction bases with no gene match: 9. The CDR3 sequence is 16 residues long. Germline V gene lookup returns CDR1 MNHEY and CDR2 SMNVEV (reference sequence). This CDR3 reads CASSFRAGQGASGYTF. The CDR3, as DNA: TGTGCCAGCAGTTTTAGGGCGGGACAGGGGGCAAGTGGCTACACCTTC.

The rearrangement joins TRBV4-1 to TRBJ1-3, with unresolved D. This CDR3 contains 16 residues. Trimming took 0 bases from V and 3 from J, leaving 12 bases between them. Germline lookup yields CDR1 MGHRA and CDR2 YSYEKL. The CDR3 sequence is CASSQDPGRGGNTIYF. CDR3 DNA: TGCGCCAGCAGCCAAGATCCGGGCCGGGGTGGAAACACCATATATTTT.